What follows are 14 T cell receptor beta chains derived from one specimen sequenced in a study of control samples from healthy donors and cancer patients. Sequencing was performed with immunoSEQ multiplex PCR; in TCRdb, only in-frame clones are kept and a portion is missing. The sample gives about 130,000 clones, over 90% of which show up once; approximately 15% is in the top ten. Sequenced material: PBMCs. These receptors were obtained from a man in his sixties with colorectal cancer.

The V gene is TRBV7-2, the J gene TRBJ1-4; D is unresolved. Trimming removed 0 bases at V and 5 bases at J, with 7 bases between. From germline, CDR1 is SGHTA and CDR2 FQGNSA. The length of the CDR3 is 14 residues. The CDR3: CASSLAGWNEKLFF. CDR3 nucleotides: TGTGCCAGCAGCTTAGCAGGGTGGAATGAAAAACTGTTTTTT.

The genes are TRBV5-6 and TRBJ1-2; TRBD1 matches 7 bases. The V gene end was trimmed by 2 bases and the J gene end by 4 bases; junction bases not matched to a gene: 5. The CDR3 runs to 14 residues. CDR1 is SGHDT and CDR2 is YYEEEE in the germline V gene. The CDR3 DNA is TGTGCCAGCAGCTTTCAAGGGGGCGGCTATGGCTACACCTTC. Protein product: CASSFQGGGYGYTF.

This clone has only one observation. The CDR3 sequence: CASTLHAGRNEQFF. The CDR3 bases are TGCGCCAGCACCCTCCACGCAGGGCGCAATGAGCAGTTCTTC. The chain links TRBV4-1 to TRBJ2-1, with a weak D call TRBD1 (5 bases). The V end lost 7 bases, the J end lost 6 bases, and 16 bases lay between the germline ends. CDR1 is MGHRA and CDR2 is YSYEKL in the germline V gene. The length of the CDR3 is 14 residues.

The gene calls are TRBV7-7 and TRBJ2-5; D ambiguous. The length of the CDR3 is 13 residues. Trimming stripped 7 bases from V and 3 bases from J, with 12 bases between. CDR1 SSHAT and CDR2 FNYEAQ come from the germline V gene (reference sequence). The CDR3 nucleotides read TGTGCCAGCACCCCTATAGGGAAAGAGACCCAGTACTTC. It encodes CASTPIGKETQYF.

J is TRBJ1-1 and V is TRBV3-1 (or the pseudogene TRBV3-2); D possibly corresponds to TRBD1 (5 bases). Trimming took 1 base from V and 8 from J, leaving 8 bases between them. The CDR3 covers 12 residues. Germline values: CDR1 LGHDT, CDR2 YNNKEL (reference sequence). CDR3 nucleotide sequence: TGTGCCAGCAGCCAAGTCGACAGAGAAGCTTTCTTT. Amino acid sequence: CASSQVDREAFF.

The sample holds one count of this clone. The J gene is TRBJ2-3, the V gene TRBV6-5; TRBD1 matches 11 bases. The CDR3 spans 16 residues. Germline trimming cut 0 bases from V and 4 bases from J; bases unmatched to any gene: 3. Germline CDR1 MNHEY, CDR2 SVGAGI. The CDR3 sequence: CASSYSGQGVADTQYF. CDR3 nucleotide sequence: TGTGCCAGCAGTTACTCGGGACAGGGGGTTGCAGATACGCAGTATTTT.

This clone was counted a single time. The chain uses TRBV7-9 and TRBJ2-7; 10 bases are shared with TRBD2. CDR3 length: 19 amino acids. V lost 4 bases and J lost 2; bases outside the gene matches: 17. Germline CDR1 is SEHNR and CDR2 is FQNEAQ (reference sequence). CDR3 sequence: CASSSKGSGGASVTYEQYF. As DNA, the CDR3 is TGTGCCAGCAGCTCCAAGGGCAGCGGGGGGGCCTCGGTAACCTACGAGCAGTACTTC.

This chain uses TRBV5-6 with TRBJ1-1, with a weak D call TRBD1 (6 bases). The CDR3 is made up of 16 amino acids. V was trimmed by 4 bases and J by 3 bases, leaving 19 bases between them. CDR1 and CDR2 (germline): SGHDT, YYEEEE. The DNA of the CDR3 is TGTGCCAGCAGCCGGGGGGCAGCGGGTGGGGACACTGAAGCTTTCTTT. Residues: CASSRGAAGGDTEAFF.

The chain employs TRBV6-2 or TRBV6-3 and TRBJ1-2; the D is unclear. CDR3 length equals 14 residues. Germline V gives CDR1 MNHEY, CDR2 SVGEGT. V lost 0 bases to trimming and J lost 4 bases, with 9 bases between them. This CDR3 reads CASSYSLDPYGYTF. In nucleotides, the CDR3 is TGTGCCAGCAGTTACTCACTCGATCCCTATGGCTACACCTTC.

The V call is TRBV18, the J call TRBJ1-4; TRBD1 agrees at 7 bases. The V gene end was trimmed by 3 bases and the J gene end by 0 bases; junction bases not matched to a gene: 4. The CDR3 has 16 residues. Germline CDR1 is KGHSH and CDR2 is LQKENI. As DNA, the CDR3 is TGTGCCAGCTCACCTGGGGACAGACCAACTAATGAAAAACTGTTTTTT. Its protein product is CASSPGDRPTNEKLFF.

The chain carries TRBV19 and TRBJ1-2, with 9 positions matching TRBD1. Per the germline V gene, CDR1 is LNHDA and CDR2 is SQIVND (reference sequence). The V segment lost 4 bases and the J segment 6 bases; nucleotides outside the gene matches: 6. CDR3 length: 14 amino acids. Here the CDR3 reads CASSRDRARHGYTF. As DNA, the CDR3 is TGTGCCAGTAGTAGGGACAGGGCGCGGCATGGCTACACCTTC.

This sequence joins TRBV5-1 and TRBJ2-5; D may be TRBD2 (5 bases). Looked up from germline, CDR1 is SGHRS and CDR2 is YFSETQ. The V end was cut by 4 bases, the J end by 5 bases, with 6 bases between. This CDR3 has 11 residues. The CDR3 nucleotides are TGCGCCAGCAGCCCGGGGGAGACCCAGTACTTC. Amino acids: CASSPGETQYF.

This chain links TRBV6-5 with TRBJ1-2, with 9 bases aligning to TRBD1. The germline CDR1 and CDR2 sequences are MNHEY and SVGAGI. V dropped 6 bases and J dropped 1; count of bases not matched to a gene: 6. CDR3 size: 15 residues. CDR3 nucleotides: TGTGCCAGCAGCCTCGGACAGGGGAATAACTATGGCTACACCTTC. It codes for CASSLGQGNNYGYTF.

For this clone: The sample carries other DNA sequences with the same CDR3. The chain carries TRBV11-2 and TRBJ2-3; 7 nucleotides line up with TRBD1. V trimming: 5 bases; J trimming: 1 base; junction bases outside the gene matches: 0. CDR3 size: 13 residues. Germline CDR1 and CDR2: SGHAT and FQNNGV. The CDR3 is CASSGQGTDTQYF. CDR3 DNA: TGTGCCAGCAGCGGACAGGGCACAGATACGCAGTATTTT. Full variable domain (missing parts from reference TRBV11-2 and TRBJ2-3): EAGVAQSPRYKIIEKRQSVAFWCNPISGHATLYWYQQILGQGPKLLIQFQNNGVVDDSQLPKDRFSAERLKGVDSTLKIQPAKLEDSAVYLCASSGQGTDTQYFGPGTRLTVL.